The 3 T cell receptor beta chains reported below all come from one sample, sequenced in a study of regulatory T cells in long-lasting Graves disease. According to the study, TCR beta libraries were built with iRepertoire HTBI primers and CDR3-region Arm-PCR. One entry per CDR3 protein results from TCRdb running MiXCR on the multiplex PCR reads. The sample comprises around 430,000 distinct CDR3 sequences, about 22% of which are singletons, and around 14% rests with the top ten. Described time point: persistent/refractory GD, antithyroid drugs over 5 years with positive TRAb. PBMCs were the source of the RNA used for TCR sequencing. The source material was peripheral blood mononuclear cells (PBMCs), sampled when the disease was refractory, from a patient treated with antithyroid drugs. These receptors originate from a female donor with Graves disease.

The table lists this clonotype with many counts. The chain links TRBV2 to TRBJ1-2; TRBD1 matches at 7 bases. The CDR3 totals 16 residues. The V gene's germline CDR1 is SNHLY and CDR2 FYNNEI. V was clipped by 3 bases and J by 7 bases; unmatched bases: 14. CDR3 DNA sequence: TGTGCCAGCAGTGAGGGACAGACCCACTTAATTCCTGGCTACACCTTC. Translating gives CASSEGQTHLIPGYTF.

CDR3 sequence reads: CASSYSPIAISPLHF. In DNA form, the CDR3 reads TGTGCCAGCAGTTACTCGCCCATCGCGATTTCACCCCTCCACTTT. This sequence joins TRBV6-6 and TRBJ1-6; no clear D. Germline V gene data show CDR1 as MNHNY and CDR2 as SVGAGI (reference sequence). V was trimmed by 0 bases and J by 9 bases, leaving 12 bases between them. The CDR3 is made up of 15 amino acids.

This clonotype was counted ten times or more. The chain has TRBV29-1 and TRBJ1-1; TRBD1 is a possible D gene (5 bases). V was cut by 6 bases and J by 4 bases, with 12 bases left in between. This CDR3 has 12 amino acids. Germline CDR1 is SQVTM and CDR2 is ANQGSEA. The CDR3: CSVSQGGTEAFF. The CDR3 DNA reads TGCAGCGTATCTCAGGGTGGCACTGAAGCTTTCTTT.